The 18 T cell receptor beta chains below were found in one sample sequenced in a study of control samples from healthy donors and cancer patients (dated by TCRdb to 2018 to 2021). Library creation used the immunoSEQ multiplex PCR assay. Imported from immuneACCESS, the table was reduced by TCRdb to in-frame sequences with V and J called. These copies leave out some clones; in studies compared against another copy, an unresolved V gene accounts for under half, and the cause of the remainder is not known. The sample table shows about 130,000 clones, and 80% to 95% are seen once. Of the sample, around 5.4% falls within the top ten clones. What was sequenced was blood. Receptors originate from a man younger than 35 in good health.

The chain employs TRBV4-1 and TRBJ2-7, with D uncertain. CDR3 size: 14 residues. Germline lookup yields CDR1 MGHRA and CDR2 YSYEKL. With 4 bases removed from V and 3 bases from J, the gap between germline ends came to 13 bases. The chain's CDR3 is CASSPTQTLYEQYF. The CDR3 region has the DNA TGCGCCAGCAGCCCGACACAGACCCTCTACGAGCAGTACTTC.

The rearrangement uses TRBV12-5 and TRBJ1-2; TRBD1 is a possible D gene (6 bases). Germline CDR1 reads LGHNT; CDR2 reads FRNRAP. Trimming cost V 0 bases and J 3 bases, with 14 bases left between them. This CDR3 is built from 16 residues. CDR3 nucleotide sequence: TGTGCTAGTGGTTTGGTACTGTCGGGACACCACTATGGCTACACCTTC. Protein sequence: CASGLVLSGHHYGYTF.

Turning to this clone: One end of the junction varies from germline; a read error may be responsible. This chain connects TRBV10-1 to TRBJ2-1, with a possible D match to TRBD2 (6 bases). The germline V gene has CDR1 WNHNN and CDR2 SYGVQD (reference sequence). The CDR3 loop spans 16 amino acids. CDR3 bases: TGCGCCGGCAGTGAGTCCGGGACGCGCGGGGTCCATGAGCAGTTCTTC. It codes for CAGSESGTRGVHEQFF.

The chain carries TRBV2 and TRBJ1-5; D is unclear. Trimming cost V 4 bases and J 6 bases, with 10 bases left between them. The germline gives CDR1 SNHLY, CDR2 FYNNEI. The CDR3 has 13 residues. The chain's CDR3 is CASSGAEGQPQHF. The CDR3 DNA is TGTGCCAGCAGTGGGGCAGAAGGTCAGCCCCAGCATTTT.

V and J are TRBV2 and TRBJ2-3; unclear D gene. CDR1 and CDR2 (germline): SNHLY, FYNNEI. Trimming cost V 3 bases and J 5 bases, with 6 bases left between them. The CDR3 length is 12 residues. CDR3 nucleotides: TGTGCCAGCAGTGACGAGGTAGATACGCAGTATTTT. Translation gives CASSDEVDTQYF.

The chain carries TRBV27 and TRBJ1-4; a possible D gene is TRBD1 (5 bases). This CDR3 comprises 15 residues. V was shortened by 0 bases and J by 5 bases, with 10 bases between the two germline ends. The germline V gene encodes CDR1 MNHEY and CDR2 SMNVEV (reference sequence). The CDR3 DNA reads TGTGCCAGCAGTTTATCCGGGGGTATGAATGAAAAACTGTTTTTT. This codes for CASSLSGGMNEKLFF.

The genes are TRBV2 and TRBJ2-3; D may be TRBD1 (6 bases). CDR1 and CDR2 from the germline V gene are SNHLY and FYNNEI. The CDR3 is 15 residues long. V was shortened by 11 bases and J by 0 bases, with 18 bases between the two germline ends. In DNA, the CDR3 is TGTGCCGGCCAACTACAGGGTACTAGCACAGATACGCAGTATTTT. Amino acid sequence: CAGQLQGTSTDTQYF.

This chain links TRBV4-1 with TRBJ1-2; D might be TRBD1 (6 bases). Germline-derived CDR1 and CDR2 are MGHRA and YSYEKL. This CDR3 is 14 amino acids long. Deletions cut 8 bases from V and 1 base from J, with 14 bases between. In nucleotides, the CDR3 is TGCGCCAGCCACCGTGGAGGGGGTAACTATGGCTACACCTTC. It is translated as CASHRGGGNYGYTF.

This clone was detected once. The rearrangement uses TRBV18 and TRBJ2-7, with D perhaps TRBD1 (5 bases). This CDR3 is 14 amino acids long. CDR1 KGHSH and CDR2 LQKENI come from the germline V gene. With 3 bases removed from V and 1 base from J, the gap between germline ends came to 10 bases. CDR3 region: CASSPITGSYEQYF. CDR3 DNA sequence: TGTGCCAGCTCACCTATAACAGGTTCCTACGAGCAGTACTTC.

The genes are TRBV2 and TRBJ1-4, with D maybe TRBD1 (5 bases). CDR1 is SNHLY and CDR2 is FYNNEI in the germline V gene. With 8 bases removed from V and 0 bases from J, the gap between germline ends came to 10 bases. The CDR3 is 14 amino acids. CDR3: CASGGRATNEKLFF. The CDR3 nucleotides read TGTGCCAGCGGGGGTAGGGCAACTAATGAAAAACTGTTTTTT.

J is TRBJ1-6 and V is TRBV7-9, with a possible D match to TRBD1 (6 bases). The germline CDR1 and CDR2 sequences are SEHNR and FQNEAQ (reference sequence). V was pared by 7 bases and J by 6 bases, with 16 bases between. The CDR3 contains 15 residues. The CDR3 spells CASNQGGSTNSPLHF. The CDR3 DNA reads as TGTGCCAGCAACCAAGGGGGGTCGACTAATTCACCCCTCCACTTT.

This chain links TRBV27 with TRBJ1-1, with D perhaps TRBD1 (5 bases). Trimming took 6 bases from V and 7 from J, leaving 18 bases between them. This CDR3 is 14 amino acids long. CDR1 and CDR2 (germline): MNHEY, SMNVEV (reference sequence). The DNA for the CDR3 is TGTGCCAGCAGGCGGGTATTTCGGGGGGGTGAAGCTTTCTTT. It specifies CASRRVFRGGEAFF.

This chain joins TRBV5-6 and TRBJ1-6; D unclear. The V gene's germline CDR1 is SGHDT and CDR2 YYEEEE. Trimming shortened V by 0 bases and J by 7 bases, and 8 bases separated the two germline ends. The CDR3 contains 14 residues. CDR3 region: CASSLAGGNSPLHF. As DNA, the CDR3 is TGTGCCAGCAGCTTGGCCGGCGGGAATTCACCCCTCCACTTT. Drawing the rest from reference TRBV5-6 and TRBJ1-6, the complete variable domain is DAGVTQSPTHLIKTRGQQVTLRCSPKSGHDTVSWYQQALGQGPQFIFQYYEEEERQRGNFPDRFSGHQFPNYSSELNVNALLLGDSALYLCASSLAGGNSPLHFGNGTRLTVT.

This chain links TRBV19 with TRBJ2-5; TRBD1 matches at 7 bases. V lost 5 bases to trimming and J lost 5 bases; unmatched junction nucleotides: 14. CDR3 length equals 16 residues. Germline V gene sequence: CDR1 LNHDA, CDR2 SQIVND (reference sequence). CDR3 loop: CASSPGFGTAFETQYF. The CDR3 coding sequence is TGTGCCAGTAGTCCCGGATTCGGGACAGCATTCGAGACCCAGTACTTC.

In nucleotides, the CDR3 is TGTGCCAGCAGCTTAGAGTTTAGCGGGGGGGCTCCAGATACGCAGTATTTT. Protein: CASSLEFSGGAPDTQYF. This sequence joins TRBV7-2 and TRBJ2-3; 11 bases fit TRBD2. The CDR3 covers 17 residues. Germline CDR1 reads SGHTA; CDR2 reads FQGNSA. The junction had 7 bases not matched to a gene; V was cut back by 1 base and J by 4 bases.

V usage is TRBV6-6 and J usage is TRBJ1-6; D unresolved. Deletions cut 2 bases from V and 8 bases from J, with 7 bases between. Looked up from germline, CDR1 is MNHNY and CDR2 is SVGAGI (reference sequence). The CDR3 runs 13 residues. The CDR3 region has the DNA TGTGCCAGCAGTTACCGGACTGATTCACCCCTCCACTTT. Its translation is CASSYRTDSPLHF.

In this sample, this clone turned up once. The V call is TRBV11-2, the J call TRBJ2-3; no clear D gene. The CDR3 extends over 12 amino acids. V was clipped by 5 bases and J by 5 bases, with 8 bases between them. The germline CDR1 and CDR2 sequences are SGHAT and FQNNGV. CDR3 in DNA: TGTGCCAGCAGCCAAGGTGGAGATACGCAGTATTTT. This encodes CASSQGGDTQYF.

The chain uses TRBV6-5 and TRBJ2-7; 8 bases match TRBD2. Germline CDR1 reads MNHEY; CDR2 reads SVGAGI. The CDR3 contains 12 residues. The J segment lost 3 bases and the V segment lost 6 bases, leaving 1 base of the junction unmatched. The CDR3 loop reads CASRRGDYEQYF. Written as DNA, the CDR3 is TGTGCCAGCAGGCGGGGGGACTACGAGCAGTACTTC.